Following are 3 T cell receptor beta chains from one sample sequenced in a study of blood T cell repertoires in COVID-19. Clones were sequenced by immunoSEQ multiplex PCR, and TCRdb holds only the in-frame ones, with some missing. The sample records 300,000 to 400,000 clones, roughly 90% being singletons. Sequencing was carried out using peripheral blood. The receptors stem from a woman between 25 and 40 years old with COVID-19, enrolled during active disease.

V is TRBV4-1 and J is TRBJ2-2, with 7 bases that match TRBD2. This CDR3 is 16 amino acids long. Losses at the gene ends were 5 bases for V and 4 bases for J; bases not matched to a gene: 10. Germline V gene lookup returns CDR1 MGHRA and CDR2 YSYEKL. CDR3 sequence (DNA): TGCGCCAGCAGCAGGACTAGTCCCGAAGGCACCGGGGAGCTGTTTTTT. Translating gives CASSRTSPEGTGELFF.

V gene TRBV2 combines with J gene TRBJ1-4, with a tentative D call TRBD1 (6 bases). The length of the CDR3 is 16 residues. V was pared by 4 bases and J by 3 bases, with 15 bases between. CDR1 and CDR2 from the germline V gene are SNHLY and FYNNEI. CDR3 bases: TGTGCCAGCAGTGCCCTGGGGGGGGCCTCTAATGAAAAACTGTTTTTT. Protein: CASSALGGASNEKLFF. The entire variable domain, with the rest obtained from reference TRBV2 and TRBJ1-4, is as follows: EPEVTQTPSHQVTQMGQEVILRCVPISNHLYFYWYRQILGQKVEFLVSFYNNEISEKSEIFDDQFSVERPDGSNFTLKIRSTKLEDSAMYFCASSALGGASNEKLFFGSGTQLSVL.

The CDR3 region is CASSLRTGANTEAFF. Written as DNA, the CDR3 is TGCGCCAGCAGCTTGCGAACTGGGGCTAACACTGAAGCTTTCTTT. The rearrangement links TRBV5-1 to TRBJ1-1; possibly TRBD1 for D (5 bases). The V end was cut by 1 base, the J end by 2 bases, with 12 bases between. CDR3 length: 15 amino acids. CDR1 is SGHRS, CDR2 YFSETQ, per germline. Looking up the rest from reference TRBV5-1 and TRBJ1-1 gives the full variable domain: KAGVTQTPRYLIKTRGQQVTLSCSPISGHRSVSWYQQTPGQGLQFLFEYFSETQRNKGNFPGRFSGRQFSNSRSEMNVSTLELGDSALYLCASSLRTGANTEAFFGQGTRLTVV.